These 3 T cell receptor beta chains share one sample of origin, sequenced in a study of cytomegalovirus exposure and HLA in healthy donors. The PCR had 60 Vbeta and 13 Jbeta primers. The data were produced by immunoSEQ multiplex PCR, yet TCRdb's version contains in-frame clones alone and is incomplete. In the table there are approximately 37,000 clones, around 70% of which are singletons. Sequencing was performed on PBMCs. These receptors were collected from a man under 40 in good health and CMV-seronegative.

This clone was detected only once. CDR3 region: CASSWGLAGGGEQFF. The CDR3 DNA sequence: TGTGCCAGCAGTTGGGGACTAGCGGGAGGAGGTGAGCAGTTCTTC. The chain uses TRBV6-5 and TRBJ2-1; 15 bases align to TRBD2. Germline V lookup: CDR1 MNHEY, CDR2 SVGAGI. The V gene end was trimmed by 4 bases and the J gene end by 9 bases; junction bases not matched to a gene: 4. There are 15 residues in the CDR3.

In its sample, this clone was seen once. V and J are TRBV18 and TRBJ2-1, with 8 bases fitting TRBD2. This CDR3 has 14 residues. Germline trimming cut 3 bases from V and 3 bases from J; bases unmatched to any gene: 1. CDR1 and CDR2 (germline): KGHSH, LQKENI. This CDR3 reads CASSPSGVYNEQFF. The CDR3, as DNA: TGTGCCAGCTCACCTAGCGGGGTCTACAATGAGCAGTTCTTC.

The chain has TRBV19 and TRBJ2-5; D may be TRBD2 (5 bases). Per germline, CDR1 LNHDA and CDR2 SQIVND (reference sequence). V dropped 2 bases and J dropped 7 bases, with 5 bases sitting between them. The CDR3 contains 11 residues. CDR3 amino acids: CASSILATQYF. The CDR3 region has the DNA TGTGCCAGTAGTATACTAGCGACCCAGTACTTC.